One and the same sample provided the 13 T cell receptor beta chains below, sequenced in a study of identical twins. TCRdb redid the calling of the 5' RACE reads with MiXCR, one entry per CDR3 protein. The sample has 1.5 million to 2 million distinct CDR3 sequences; 32% are singletons. The sequenced material came from cord blood. These receptors were taken from a newborn girl in good health.

This sequence joins TRBV14 and TRBJ2-7, with D possibly matching TRBD1 (5 bases). Germline lookup yields CDR1 SGHDN and CDR2 FVKESK. The V and J ends lost 4 bases and 4 bases respectively, with 20 bases between them. The CDR3 is 16 residues long. The CDR3 here is CASSPTSGFPRYEQYF. In nucleotides, the CDR3 is TGTGCCAGCAGCCCGACTTCAGGGTTCCCCCGATACGAGCAGTACTTC.

This clonotype occurred a few times. The chain combines TRBV2 with TRBJ2-3, with TRBD2 matching over 13 bases. The germline CDR1 and CDR2 sequences are SNHLY and FYNNEI. The CDR3 length is 17 residues. With V trimmed by 6 bases and J by 4 bases, 10 bases remained unmatched. The CDR3 loop is CASRHRTSGSLPDTQYF. DNA for the CDR3: TGTGCCAGCAGACACAGGACTAGCGGGAGCTTGCCAGATACGCAGTATTTT.

This clonotype was recorded a few times. V gene TRBV20-1 combines with J gene TRBJ2-5, with 8 bases identical to TRBD1. The trim removed 3 bases at V and 3 bases at J, leaving 6 bases unmatched. CDR3 length: 14 residues. CDR1 DFQATT and CDR2 SNEGSKA come from the germline V gene (reference sequence). In DNA form, the CDR3 reads TGCAGTGCTAGGCAGACAGGGGCGAAAGAGACCCAGTACTTC. It is translated as CSARQTGAKETQYF.

V usage is TRBV6-7 and J usage is TRBJ2-1; D call uncertain. TRBV6-7 is identified as an open reading frame with a role that is uncertain. Trimming pared 2 bases from V and 6 bases from J, leaving 8 bases between. This CDR3 is 13 amino acids long. The CDR3 DNA follows: TGTGCCAGCAGTTACCCGATCCCCAATGAGCAGTTCTTC. It translates to CASSYPIPNEQFF.

The V gene is TRBV20-1, the J gene TRBJ2-1; 10 nucleotides agree with TRBD2. There are 16 residues in the CDR3. Losses at the gene ends were 2 bases for V and 4 bases for J; bases not matched to a gene: 8. Per germline, CDR1 DFQATT and CDR2 SNEGSKA (reference sequence). The CDR3 nucleotides are TGCAGTGCTAGAAGCCCAGCGGGAGGGCCGTACAATGAGCAGTTCTTC. Translation: CSARSPAGGPYNEQFF.

Only a few counts were recorded for this clonotype. This chain uses TRBV4-2 with TRBJ2-7, with D perhaps TRBD2 (6 bases). This CDR3 region has 15 residues. The V end was cut by 0 bases, the J end by 4 bases, with 13 bases between. Looked up from germline, CDR1 is LGHNA and CDR2 is YNFKEQ. The CDR3 DNA sequence: TGTGCCAGCAGCCAAGAGGGCAGGGAGGTTTACGAGCAGTACTTC. This gives the protein CASSQEGREVYEQYF.

Many counts were recorded for this clonotype. The chain has TRBV7-7 and TRBJ1-4; 10 nucleotides line up with TRBD1. The CDR3 covers 14 residues. Trimming removed 5 bases from V and 6 bases from J; junction bases left unmatched: 3. Germline V lookup: CDR1 SSHAT, CDR2 FNYEAQ (reference sequence). In DNA, the CDR3 is TGTGCCAGCAGCCGGACAGGGGGTGATGAAAAACTGTTTTTT. Amino acid sequence: CASSRTGGDEKLFF.

The V call is TRBV11-2, the J call TRBJ2-1, with D unresolved. The CDR3 runs to 16 residues. The V and J ends lost 1 base and 3 bases respectively, with 13 bases between them. Germline V gene data show CDR1 as SGHAT and CDR2 as FQNNGV. CDR3 residues: CASSLGIKSYYNEQFF. CDR3 DNA: TGTGCCAGCAGCTTAGGGATTAAAAGCTACTACAATGAGCAGTTCTTC.

This clonotype occurred a few times. The chain combines TRBV6-1 with TRBJ2-1, with 10 bases matching TRBD2. J lost 4 bases, V lost 0 bases, and 3 bases had no gene match. There are 16 residues in the CDR3. The germline V gene encodes CDR1 MNHNS and CDR2 SASEGT. The CDR3 region has the DNA TGTGCCAGCAGTGAAGCCAAGGGACTAGCGTACAATGAGCAGTTCTTC. Translated, it gives CASSEAKGLAYNEQFF.

A few counts support this clonotype. The V and J genes are TRBV6-6 and TRBJ1-1; 8 nucleotides align to TRBD1. The junction had 8 bases not matched to a gene; V was cut back by 8 bases and J by 0 bases. The CDR3 is 15 amino acids. From germline, CDR1 is MNHNY and CDR2 SVGAGI (reference sequence). The CDR3 nucleotides read TGTGCCAGCGGATCCAGGGGGCAGTTGAACACTGAAGCTTTCTTT. Its translation: CASGSRGQLNTEAFF.

This clonotype was seen ten or more times. The V and J genes are TRBV4-1 and TRBJ2-7; 8 nucleotides match TRBD1. Germline CDR1 reads MGHRA; CDR2 reads YSYEKL. V lost 5 bases and J lost 5; bases outside the gene matches: 8. The CDR3 extends over 14 amino acids. CDR3 sequence: CASSYIGQGHEQYF. Here the CDR3 DNA reads TGCGCCAGCAGCTACATAGGACAGGGCCACGAGCAGTACTTC.

V and J are TRBV29-1 and TRBJ2-7; 14 positions agree with TRBD2. The CDR3 runs 15 residues. Germline CDR1 and CDR2: SQVTM and ANQGSEA. J gave up 2 bases and V 1 base, and 1 base lay outside the gene matches. The chain's CDR3 is CSVEGLAGGAYEQYF. The CDR3, as DNA: TGCAGCGTTGAAGGACTAGCGGGGGGGGCCTACGAGCAGTACTTC.

The genes are TRBV20-1 and TRBJ1-2, with a weak D call TRBD1 (5 bases). This CDR3 has 14 residues. From germline, CDR1 is DFQATT and CDR2 SNEGSKA (reference sequence). The ends were cut back, 0 bases at V and 2 bases at J, with 10 bases in the middle. In DNA form, the CDR3 reads TGCAGTGCTAGAGAACCCAGACAGAACTATGGCTACACCTTC. Residues: CSAREPRQNYGYTF.